Given below is one T cell receptor (beta chain) in context. The antigen remains undetermined. This specimen belongs to a study of regulatory T cells. Study conclusions and caveats: Patient repertoires had restricted TRB V-J pairs and skewed V and J usage, most in Tregs. Control CD8+ cells showed a nonsignificant trend toward higher Shannon entropy than patient CD8+ cells.

The primer mix had 52 TRBV and 13 TRBJ primers. TCRdb's table, derived via immunoSEQ multiplex PCR, lists solely in-frame clones and lacks some. The sample includes about 17,000 clones, 92% of them seen just once. The V gene end was trimmed by 4 bases and the J gene end by 4 bases; junction bases not matched to a gene: 7. Germline CDR1 SGHDT, CDR2 YYEEEE. This CDR3 has 14 amino acids. The sequencing sample was made of CD8+ T cells sorted from blood. V and J are TRBV5-6 and TRBJ1-2, with 7 bases identical to TRBD1. The sequence was obtained from a person aged 18 to 30 with CD3G deficiency. The CDR3 DNA is TGTGCCAGCAGCCCGACAGGGAGGAGCTATGGCTACACCTTC. Translation gives CASSPTGRSYGYTF.